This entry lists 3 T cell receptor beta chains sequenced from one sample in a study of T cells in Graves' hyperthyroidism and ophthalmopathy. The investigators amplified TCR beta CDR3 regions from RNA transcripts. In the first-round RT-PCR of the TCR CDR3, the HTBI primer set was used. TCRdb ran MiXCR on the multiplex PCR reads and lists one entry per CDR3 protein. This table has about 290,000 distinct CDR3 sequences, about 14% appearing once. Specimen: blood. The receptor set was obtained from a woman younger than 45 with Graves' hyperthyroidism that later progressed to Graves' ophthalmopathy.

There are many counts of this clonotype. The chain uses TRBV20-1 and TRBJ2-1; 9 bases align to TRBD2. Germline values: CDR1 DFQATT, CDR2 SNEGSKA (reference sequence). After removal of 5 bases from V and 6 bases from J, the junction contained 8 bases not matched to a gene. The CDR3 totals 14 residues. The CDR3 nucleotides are TGCAGTGCTGTTAGGCGGGAGGGCCCCAATGAGCAGTTCTTC. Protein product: CSAVRREGPNEQFF.

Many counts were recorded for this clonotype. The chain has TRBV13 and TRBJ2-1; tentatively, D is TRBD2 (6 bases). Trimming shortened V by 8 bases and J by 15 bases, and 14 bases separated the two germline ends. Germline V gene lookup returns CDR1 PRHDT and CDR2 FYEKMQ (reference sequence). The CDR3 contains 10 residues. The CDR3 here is CASLGHGRFF. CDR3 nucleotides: TGTGCCAGCCTTGGACACGGGAGGTTCTTC. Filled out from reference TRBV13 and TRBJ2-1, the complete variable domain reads AAGVIQSPRHLIKEKRETATLKCYPIPRHDTVYWYQQGPGQDPQFLISFYEKMQSDKGSIPDRFSAQQFSDYHSELNMSSLELGDSALYFCASLGHGRFFGPGTRLTVL.

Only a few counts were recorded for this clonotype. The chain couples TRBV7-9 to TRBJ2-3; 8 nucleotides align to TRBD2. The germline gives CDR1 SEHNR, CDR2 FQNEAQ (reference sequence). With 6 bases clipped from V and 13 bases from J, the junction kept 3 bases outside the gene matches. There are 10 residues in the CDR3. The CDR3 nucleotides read TGTGCCAGCAGTCGGGAGGGAGAGTATTTT. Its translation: CASSREGEYF. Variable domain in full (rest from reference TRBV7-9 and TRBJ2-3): DTGVSQNPRHKITKRGQNVTFRCDPISEHNRLYWYRQTLGQGPEFLTYFQNEAQLEKSRLLSDRFSAERPKGSFSTLEIQRTEQGDSAMYLCASSREGEYFGPGTRLTVL.